Listed here are 21 T cell receptor beta chains from one sample, sequenced in a study of shared clonotypes between healthy human individuals. Assay: immunoSEQ multiplex PCR; the TCRdb copy retains only in-frame clones and omits some. This table holds hundreds of thousands of clones, around 77% found once. The specimen sequenced was PBMCs. The source is a woman aged 40 to 50 in good health. Some clones in this sample may be carry-over from other donors' samples.

J is TRBJ2-7 and V is TRBV28; the D is unclear. V dropped 4 bases and J dropped 2 bases, with 6 bases sitting between them. In germline, CDR1 is MDHEN, CDR2 SYDVKM. The CDR3 consists of 12 residues. The CDR3 DNA reads TGTGCCAGCAGTTCGCAACCCTACGAGCAGTACTTC. The encoded protein is CASSSQPYEQYF.

This chain connects TRBV7-2 to TRBJ2-3; TRBD2 is a possible D gene (6 bases). V lost 3 bases and J lost 4, with 8 bases in between. This CDR3 has 13 amino acids. The germline gives CDR1 SGHTA, CDR2 FQGNSA. The CDR3 DNA is TGTGCCAGCAGCTTGCCTAGCGCAGATACGCAGTATTTT. Its translation: CASSLPSADTQYF.

On this clone itself: This likely stems from a read error, as it lies one base from a far larger clone. The CDR3 does not end in the conserved phenylalanine or tryptophan, so this is likely a read error. The V gene is TRBV30, the J gene TRBJ1-1; no firm D call. Germline CDR1 reads GTSNPN; CDR2 reads SVGIG (reference sequence). The length of the CDR3 is 12 residues. V was pared by 2 bases and J by 2 bases, with 6 bases between. CDR3 residues: CAWSRANTEAFL. The CDR3 coding sequence is TGTGCCTGGAGTAGGGCAAACACTGAAGCTTTCCTT.

This clone occurred a few times. The chain recombines TRBV30 with TRBJ1-2, with D unclear. Germline V CDR1 and CDR2: GTSNPN, SVGIG (reference sequence). The CDR3 runs 13 residues. V lost 0 bases and J lost 4, with 9 bases in between. CDR3 nucleotide sequence: TGTGCCTGGAGTGTAAAAGCTCCCTATGGCTACACCTTC. Its translation is CAWSVKAPYGYTF.

The CDR3 DNA sequence: TGTGCCAGCAGCCTCAGGACTAGCGGCGGCACAGATACGCAGTATTTT. This sequence encodes CASSLRTSGGTDTQYF. The chain has TRBV5-6 and TRBJ2-3; 10 nucleotides agree with TRBD2. Germline CDR1 is SGHDT and CDR2 is YYEEEE. The CDR3 extends over 16 amino acids. Trimming cost V 4 bases and J 1 base; bases outside gene matches: 6.

Comment on this clone: This likely reflects a read error, since a far larger clone is one base away. No conserved phenylalanine or tryptophan ends this CDR3, so it is likely a read error. This rearrangement joins TRBV7-9 to TRBJ1-3; D call uncertain. CDR3 length: 15 residues. Germline lookup yields CDR1 SEHNR and CDR2 FQNEAQ (reference sequence). The germline V and J ends were trimmed by 4 bases and 2 bases, with 12 bases remaining between them. The CDR3 sequence is CASSSSGRAGNTIYL. The CDR3 DNA reads TGTGCCAGCAGCTCCAGTGGGAGGGCTGGAAACACCATATATCTT.

V is TRBV5-8 and J is TRBJ1-5; 9 nucleotides line up with TRBD1. Germline loops: CDR1 SGHTS, CDR2 YDEGEE. The CDR3 length is 15 residues. V was pared by 4 bases and J by 5 bases, with 7 bases of the junction left unmatched. DNA of the CDR3: TGTGCCAGCAGCCCCTCGGGACAGGGCTATCAGCCCCAGCATTTT. It is translated as CASSPSGQGYQPQHF.

V and J are TRBV11-2 and TRBJ2-1; no definite D call. CDR1 and CDR2 from the germline V gene are SGHAT and FQNNGV. This CDR3 contains 15 residues. V lost 5 bases, J lost 4 bases, and 15 bases lay in between. The CDR3: CASSRTGSGYNEQFF. The CDR3 DNA reads as TGTGCCAGCAGCAGAACCGGGTCTGGGTACAATGAGCAGTTCTTC.

This clone was found many times. Other DNA sequences in the same sample also yield this CDR3. The CDR3 DNA sequence: TGTGCCAGCAGCTCGGCCGGGACAGGGCTCACTGAAGCTTTCTTT. Its translation: CASSSAGTGLTEAFF. The genes are TRBV7-3 and TRBJ1-1; 9 nucleotides match TRBD1. Germline values: CDR1 SGHTA, CDR2 FQGTGA. J lost 4 bases, V lost 4 bases, and 7 bases had no gene match. This CDR3 contains 15 residues.

The gene calls are TRBV5-6 and TRBJ1-4; D unclear. CDR1 is SGHDT and CDR2 is YYEEEE in the germline V gene. The CDR3 is 15 residues long. V lost 4 bases, J lost 3 bases, and 13 bases lay in between. The CDR3 nucleotides read TGTGCCAGCAGCCGTATGGGTTCTTCTAATGAAAAACTGTTTTTT. Protein: CASSRMGSSNEKLFF.

The chain employs TRBV6-4 and TRBJ1-6, with 7 positions matching TRBD1. The CDR3 has 14 residues. With 4 bases clipped from V and 8 bases from J, the junction kept 5 bases outside the gene matches. Germline values: CDR1 MRHNA, CDR2 SNTAGT. The CDR3 sequence is CASSAGQEDSPLHF. Written as DNA, the CDR3 is TGTGCCAGCAGTGCCGGACAGGAGGATTCACCCCTCCACTTT.

In this sample, this clone turned up many times. The V call is TRBV27, the J call TRBJ2-7; D not resolved. Germline V gene data show CDR1 as MNHEY and CDR2 as SMNVEV (reference sequence). V shed 5 bases and J shed 3 bases, with 17 bases lying between them. This CDR3 region has 15 residues. The CDR3 loop reads CASSITGPRDYEQYF. The CDR3 nucleotides read TGTGCCAGCAGTATCACCGGCCCAAGGGACTACGAGCAGTACTTC.

This chain joins TRBV20-1 and TRBJ2-1; no clear D. CDR3 size: 11 residues. Trimming shortened V by 1 base and J by 7 bases, and 5 bases separated the two germline ends. Germline loops: CDR1 DFQATT, CDR2 SNEGSKA (reference sequence). CDR3 sequence (DNA): TGCAGTGCTAGAGCTAGAAATGAGCAGTTCTTC. It is translated as CSARARNEQFF.

The chain uses TRBV19 and TRBJ2-1; D may be TRBD1 (5 bases). Trimming took 5 bases from V and 0 from J, leaving 23 bases between them. Germline CDR1 and CDR2: LNHDA and SQIVND (reference sequence). The CDR3 runs to 19 residues. The CDR3 protein is CASSSPFQGGSGSYNEQFF. CDR3 DNA: TGTGCCAGTAGTTCCCCCTTCCAGGGCGGATCTGGCTCCTACAATGAGCAGTTCTTC.

This clone was recorded at least ten times. The rearrangement uses TRBV13 and TRBJ2-6; D is undetermined. Germline CDR1 is PRHDT and CDR2 is FYEKMQ (reference sequence). This CDR3 is built from 15 residues. Trimming shortened V by 0 bases and J by 0 bases, and 3 bases separated the two germline ends. The CDR3 spells CASSLGRSGANVLTF. DNA for the CDR3: TGTGCCAGCAGCTTAGGTCGCTCTGGGGCCAACGTCCTGACTTTC. The full variable domain, its missing parts supplied by reference TRBV13 and TRBJ2-6, is AAGVIQSPRHLIKEKRETATLKCYPIPRHDTVYWYQQGPGQDPQFLISFYEKMQSDKGSIPDRFSAQQFSDYHSELNMSSLELGDSALYFCASSLGRSGANVLTFGAGSRLTVL.

The chain is built from TRBV15 and TRBJ1-4, with no clear D. Germline V gene lookup returns CDR1 LNHNV and CDR2 YYDKDF (reference sequence). The V and J ends lost 5 bases and 0 bases respectively, with 16 bases between them. CDR3 length equals 17 residues. The CDR3 is CATSRGPPGATNEKLFF. CDR3 DNA: TGTGCCACCAGCCGCGGGCCACCGGGTGCAACTAATGAAAAACTGTTTTTT.

The chain combines TRBV28 with TRBJ1-2, with D possibly being TRBD1 (5 bases). The germline V gene has CDR1 MDHEN and CDR2 SYDVKM. Trimming cost V 5 bases and J 4 bases, with 11 bases left between them. This CDR3 contains 13 residues. CDR3 coding DNA: TGTGCCAGCAGTCCCCAGAGGGGCTATGGCTACACCTTC. Amino acid sequence: CASSPQRGYGYTF.

This clone has ten or more counts. Other nucleotide sequences in the sample specify the same CDR3. V is TRBV4-1 and J is TRBJ1-1; D gene ambiguous. CDR1 is MGHRA and CDR2 is YSYEKL in the germline V gene. V lost 1 base to trimming and J lost 2 bases, with 8 bases between them. The CDR3 extends over 14 amino acids. The CDR3 sequence is CASSQGGDNTEAFF. Here the CDR3 DNA reads TGCGCCAGCAGCCAAGGTGGGGATAACACTGAAGCTTTCTTT.

The chain joins TRBV7-8 to TRBJ2-7; 8 bases are shared with TRBD2. This CDR3 has 14 amino acids. V was clipped by 4 bases and J by 4 bases; unmatched bases: 6. Germline CDR1 reads SGHVS; CDR2 reads FQNEAQ. The CDR3 reads CASSSSSGSYEQYF. The CDR3 DNA reads TGTGCCAGCAGCTCCTCTAGCGGGTCATACGAGCAGTACTTC.

The chain employs TRBV6-1 and TRBJ2-1; D is undetermined. Germline loops: CDR1 MNHNS, CDR2 SASEGT. Trimming removed 4 bases from V and 5 bases from J, with 18 bases in between. This CDR3 has 16 residues. Written as DNA, the CDR3 is TGTGCCAGCAGTGGCCTGATGGGTCCCCTTAACAATGAGCAGTTCTTC. Its translation is CASSGLMGPLNNEQFF.

This clone was seen only a few times. V gene TRBV7-2 combines with J gene TRBJ1-2, with D hard to call. This CDR3 has 12 residues. In germline, CDR1 is SGHTA, CDR2 FQGNSA. V lost 5 bases and J lost 5, with 9 bases in between. The CDR3 sequence is CASSVSGYGYTF. As DNA, the CDR3 is TGTGCCAGCAGCGTGTCGGGGTATGGCTACACCTTC.